Listed here is a single T cell receptor beta chain. Its target is not known. Deletions cut 3 bases from V and 1 base from J, with 13 bases between. Germline values: CDR1 KGHDR, CDR2 SFDVKD. The length of the CDR3 is 16 residues. This specimen belongs to a study of T cell responses to AZD1222 COVID-19 vaccine. Study-wide results and limits: Possibly, clonal diversity was underestimated; donors were largely white British and included more females. Seropositivity was recorded at baseline in only 6 or 7 AZD1222 recipients.

Libraries were prepared by immunoSEQ multiplex PCR; TCRdb keeps only in-frame clonotypes and omits some of them. The sample yields some 170,000 clones, 70% to 90% seen once. This chain links TRBV24-1 with TRBJ2-3, with a possible D match to TRBD2 (6 bases). The starting material was peripheral blood, obtained 28 days after the second dose of the MenACWY control vaccine. The TCR comes from an adult who received the MenACWY meningococcal vaccine as a control. CDR3 in DNA: TGTGCCACCAGTGATGCCGTTGCTAGCGGCACAGATACGCAGTATTTT. It codes for CATSDAVASGTDTQYF.